Below are 23 T cell receptor beta chains sequenced from a single sample in a study of blood T cell repertoires in COVID-19. The repertoire was sequenced with immunoSEQ multiplex PCR; TCRdb's copy has only in-frame clones and lacks some. The table has about 320,000 clones, roughly 88% seen once. The source material was peripheral blood. Source of these receptors: a woman aged 50 to 60 with acute or convalescent COVID-19.

This chain links TRBV4-1 with TRBJ1-2; TRBD1 aligns across 8 bases. V was pared by 4 bases and J by 5 bases, with 3 bases of the junction left unmatched. Per the germline V gene, CDR1 is MGHRA and CDR2 is YSYEKL. The CDR3 is 13 residues long. CDR3 amino acids: CASSPRQGYGYTF. DNA of the CDR3: TGCGCCAGCAGCCCCAGACAGGGGTATGGCTACACCTTC.

The chain couples TRBV5-1 to TRBJ2-1; TRBD2 matches 13 bases. V trimming: 3 bases; J trimming: 7 bases; junction bases outside the gene matches: 7. This CDR3 has 16 amino acids. Looked up from germline, CDR1 is SGHRS and CDR2 is YFSETQ. The CDR3 sequence: CASSSLPGLAGNEQFF. The DNA of the CDR3 is TGCGCCAGCAGCTCACTCCCGGGACTAGCGGGAAATGAGCAGTTCTTC. The full variable domain, rest sourced from reference TRBV5-1 and TRBJ2-1, is KAGVTQTPRYLIKTRGQQVTLSCSPISGHRSVSWYQQTPGQGLQFLFEYFSETQRNKGNFPGRFSGRQFSNSRSEMNVSTLELGDSALYLCASSSLPGLAGNEQFFGPGTRLTVL.

Comments on this clone: Distinct nucleotide sequences in the sample also encode this CDR3. This chain uses TRBV7-3 with TRBJ2-2; 10 bases agree with TRBD2. Germline V gives CDR1 SGHTA, CDR2 FQGTGA. Trimming at V came to 0 bases and at J to 7 bases, leaving 29 bases not matched to a gene. There are 24 residues in the CDR3. CDR3 loop: CASSLTQQAVRLPFLAGAGGELFF. The CDR3 DNA reads as TGTGCCAGCAGCTTAACCCAACAAGCGGTAAGGCTCCCTTTTCTAGCGGGAGCGGGCGGGGAGCTGTTTTTT.

V gene TRBV18 combines with J gene TRBJ2-1, with D maybe TRBD2 (9 bases). This CDR3 contains 16 residues. Deletions cut 3 bases from V and 5 bases from J, with 17 bases between. CDR1 is KGHSH, CDR2 LQKENI, per germline. The CDR3 sequence is CASSPPSGTGNNEQFF. CDR3 bases: TGTGCCAGCTCACCGCCTAGCGGGACAGGTAACAATGAGCAGTTCTTC.

The J gene is TRBJ2-7, the V gene TRBV5-1, with D unresolved. Trimming left V 2 bases short and J 5 bases short, with 11 bases between. The germline V gene encodes CDR1 SGHRS and CDR2 YFSETQ. The CDR3 has 13 amino acids. The CDR3 DNA reads as TGCGCCAGCAGCTTCACACCGAACCACGAGCAGTACTTC. The encoded protein is CASSFTPNHEQYF. Filled out from reference TRBV5-1 and TRBJ2-7, the complete variable domain reads KAGVTQTPRYLIKTRGQQVTLSCSPISGHRSVSWYQQTPGQGLQFLFEYFSETQRNKGNFPGRFSGRQFSNSRSEMNVSTLELGDSALYLCASSFTPNHEQYFGPGTRLTVT.

V is TRBV7-9 and J is TRBJ2-1; 11 bases are a match to TRBD2. The CDR3 is 16 amino acids. Germline V CDR1 and CDR2: SEHNR, FQNEAQ (reference sequence). The J segment lost 9 bases and the V segment lost 6 bases, leaving 13 bases of the junction unmatched. CDR3 in amino acids: CASRKARTSGSIEQFF. CDR3 nucleotide sequence: TGTGCCAGCAGAAAAGCCCGCACTAGCGGGAGTATTGAGCAGTTCTTC.

This clone came up once. This chain connects TRBV7-2 to TRBJ1-5; TRBD1 might be the D (6 bases). Germline V CDR1 and CDR2: SGHTA, FQGNSA. With 6 bases removed from V and 7 bases from J, the gap between germline ends came to 13 bases. There are 13 residues in the CDR3. CDR3 nucleotide sequence: TGTGCCAGCAGGCCGAATACAGGGCAGCCCCAGCATTTT. This gives the protein CASRPNTGQPQHF.

The chain couples TRBV5-1 to TRBJ2-2, with 8 bases aligning to TRBD2. Germline V gene lookup returns CDR1 SGHRS and CDR2 YFSETQ. This CDR3 region has 15 residues. The V gene end was trimmed by 2 bases and the J gene end by 3 bases; junction bases not matched to a gene: 3. The CDR3 region is CASSFALADTGELFF. The CDR3 DNA reads as TGCGCCAGCAGCTTTGCACTAGCGGACACCGGGGAGCTGTTTTTT.

The V call is TRBV5-1, the J call TRBJ2-1; 9 positions agree with TRBD1. The CDR3 covers 15 residues. Germline CDR1 SGHRS, CDR2 YFSETQ. V shed 0 bases, J shed 2 bases, and the junction held 0 bases outside the gene matches. The CDR3 loop reads CASSLGTGAYNEQFF. The CDR3 coding sequence is TGCGCCAGCAGCTTGGGGACAGGGGCCTACAATGAGCAGTTCTTC.

The CDR3 coding sequence is TGTGCCAGCAGTTCCCCCTCCTGGACTAGCGGGAGTGGGACCCAGTACTTC. The encoded protein is CASSSPSWTSGSGTQYF. The chain employs TRBV28 and TRBJ2-5; 13 bases match TRBD2. The germline V gene encodes CDR1 MDHEN and CDR2 SYDVKM. With V trimmed by 4 bases and J by 7 bases, 12 bases remained unmatched. CDR3 length: 17 amino acids.

The gene calls are TRBV7-3 and TRBJ2-3, with 10 positions matching TRBD1. V dropped 5 bases and J dropped 2; count of bases not matched to a gene: 4. The CDR3 is 15 residues long. Germline-derived CDR1 and CDR2 are SGHTA and FQGTGA. Here the CDR3 reads CASSRRQGATDTQYF. As DNA, the CDR3 is TGTGCCAGCAGCCGAAGACAGGGGGCCACAGATACGCAGTATTTT.

The CDR3 region is CASSLAQVEGSPLHF. As DNA, the CDR3 is TGTGCCAGCAGCTTAGCGCAAGTGGAGGGTTCACCCCTCCACTTT. The genes are TRBV7-8 and TRBJ1-6; D is ambiguous. CDR1 and CDR2 (germline): SGHVS, FQNEAQ. This CDR3 is 15 amino acids long. Between the trimmed V and J ends, which lost 0 bases and 9 bases, there was a span of 12 bases.

This clone came up a few times. The rearrangement joins TRBV7-2 to TRBJ1-6, with TRBD1 as a possible D gene (5 bases). V was pared by 3 bases and J by 1 base, with 13 bases between. This CDR3 is built from 17 residues. Germline V gives CDR1 SGHTA, CDR2 FQGNSA. CDR3 nucleotide sequence: TGTGCCAGCAGCTTTGATCCGCAGGGTTCCTATAATTCACCCCTCCACTTT. Protein: CASSFDPQGSYNSPLHF.

The chain joins TRBV6-6 to TRBJ1-4; maybe TRBD1 (5 bases). This CDR3 has 12 amino acids. Germline V gene data show CDR1 as MNHNY and CDR2 as SVGAGI (reference sequence). The V and J ends lost 8 bases and 8 bases respectively, with 12 bases between them. For the CDR3, the DNA is TGTGCCAGCGGGACTGGGGCGGAAAAACTGTTTTTT. Translating gives CASGTGAEKLFF.

The table lists this clone with a count of one. The chain uses TRBV19 and TRBJ1-5; D uncertain. The V gene lost 0 bases and the J gene lost 7 bases, with 10 bases spanning the gap. There are 14 residues in the CDR3. Germline V gene lookup returns CDR1 LNHDA and CDR2 SQIVND (reference sequence). DNA for the CDR3: TGTGCCAGTAGTATAGACGGGTGGGTCCAGCCCCAGCATTTT. It specifies CASSIDGWVQPQHF.

This rearrangement joins TRBV5-6 to TRBJ2-7; 10 bases align to TRBD1. This CDR3 is 14 amino acids long. The germline V gene encodes CDR1 SGHDT and CDR2 YYEEEE. The trim removed 3 bases at V and 6 bases at J, leaving 6 bases unmatched. The CDR3 sequence is CASSSWTGGGEQYF. CDR3 coding DNA: TGTGCCAGCAGCTCTTGGACAGGGGGAGGCGAGCAGTACTTC.

DNA of the CDR3: TGTGCCAGCAGCCAAAACCGGGACAGTCTCAATTACGAGCAGTACTTC. Its translation: CASSQNRDSLNYEQYF. The chain uses TRBV3-1 (or the pseudogene TRBV3-2) and TRBJ2-7, with 7 bases that match TRBD1. J gave up 4 bases and V 2 bases, and 11 bases lay outside the gene matches. The germline V gene has CDR1 LGHDT and CDR2 YNNKEL (reference sequence). This CDR3 contains 16 residues.

J is TRBJ1-1 and V is TRBV18; 8 nucleotides line up with TRBD1. Germline loops: CDR1 KGHSH, CDR2 LQKENI. CDR3 size: 14 residues. Trimming at V came to 3 bases and at J to 6 bases, leaving 6 bases not matched to a gene. In nucleotides, the CDR3 is TGTGCCAGCTCACCGGACAGGGTACGCTCTGAAGCTTTCTTT. It codes for CASSPDRVRSEAFF.

V is TRBV6-5 and J is TRBJ1-6; D gene uncertain. The CDR3 has 16 amino acids. Germline V lookup: CDR1 MNHEY, CDR2 SVGAGI. V gave up 4 bases and J gave up 0 bases, with 10 bases separating them. The DNA for the CDR3 is TGTGCCAGCAGTTTCAGGAAAAGCTCCTATAATTCACCCCTCCACTTT. This sequence encodes CASSFRKSSYNSPLHF.

V is TRBV10-2 and J is TRBJ1-2; tentatively, D is TRBD1 (6 bases). The CDR3 sequence is 11 residues long. Per the germline V gene, CDR1 is WSHSY and CDR2 is SAAADI. The V end was cut by 4 bases, the J end by 8 bases, with 8 bases between. The DNA for the CDR3 is TGCGCCAGCAGTGTTACAGGGGGCTACACCTTC. Its translation: CASSVTGGYTF.

The chain couples TRBV5-1 to TRBJ2-7; a possible D gene is TRBD1 (5 bases). Trimming cost V 3 bases and J 6 bases, with 19 bases left between them. Germline CDR1 and CDR2: SGHRS and YFSETQ. CDR3 length: 15 residues. CDR3 sequence (DNA): TGCGCCAGCAGCTACGAAGGGGTTAGCTTAAGCGAGCAGTACTTC. Amino acid sequence: CASSYEGVSLSEQYF. Drawing the rest from reference TRBV5-1 and TRBJ2-7, the complete variable domain is KAGVTQTPRYLIKTRGQQVTLSCSPISGHRSVSWYQQTPGQGLQFLFEYFSETQRNKGNFPGRFSGRQFSNSRSEMNVSTLELGDSALYLCASSYEGVSLSEQYFGPGTRLTVT.

This clone was seen only a few times. V and J are TRBV9 and TRBJ1-3; D is unclear. V was shortened by 4 bases and J by 0 bases, with 14 bases between the two germline ends. CDR3 size: 16 residues. Germline CDR1 is SGDLS and CDR2 is YYNGEE. The CDR3 spells CASSPQWPFSGNTIYF. CDR3 in DNA: TGTGCCAGCAGCCCCCAGTGGCCCTTCTCTGGAAACACCATATATTTT.

This clone has just one count. The V call is TRBV4-2, the J call TRBJ1-5, with D maybe TRBD1 (5 bases). Between the trimmed V and J ends, which lost 0 bases and 7 bases, there was a span of 13 bases. The germline gives CDR1 LGHNA, CDR2 YNFKEQ. This CDR3 is built from 15 residues. The CDR3 spells CASSQEGQAVQPQHF. For the CDR3, the DNA is TGTGCCAGCAGCCAAGAGGGGCAGGCGGTCCAGCCCCAGCATTTT.